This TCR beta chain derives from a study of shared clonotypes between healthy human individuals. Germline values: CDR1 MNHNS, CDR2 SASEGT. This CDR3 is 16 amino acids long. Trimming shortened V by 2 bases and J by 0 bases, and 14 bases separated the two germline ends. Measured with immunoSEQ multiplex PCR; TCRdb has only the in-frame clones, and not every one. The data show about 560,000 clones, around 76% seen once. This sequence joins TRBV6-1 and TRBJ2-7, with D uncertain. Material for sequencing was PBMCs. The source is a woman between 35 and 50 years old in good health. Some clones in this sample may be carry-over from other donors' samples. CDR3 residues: CASSEFRRRDSYEQYF. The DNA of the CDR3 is TGTGCCAGCAGTGAATTTAGGCGCCGCGACTCCTACGAGCAGTACTTC.